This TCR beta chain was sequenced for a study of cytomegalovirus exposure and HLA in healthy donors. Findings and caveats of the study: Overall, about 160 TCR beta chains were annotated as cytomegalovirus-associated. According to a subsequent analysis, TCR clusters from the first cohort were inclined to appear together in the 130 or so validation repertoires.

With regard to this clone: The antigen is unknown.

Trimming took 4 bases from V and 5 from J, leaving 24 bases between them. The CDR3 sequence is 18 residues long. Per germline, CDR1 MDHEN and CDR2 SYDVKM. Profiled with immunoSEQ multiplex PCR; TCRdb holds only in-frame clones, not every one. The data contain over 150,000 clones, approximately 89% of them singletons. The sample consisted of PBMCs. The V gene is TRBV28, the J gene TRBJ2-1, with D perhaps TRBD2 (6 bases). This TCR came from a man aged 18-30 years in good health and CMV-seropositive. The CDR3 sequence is CASSSLFLREVTDNEQFF. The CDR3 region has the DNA TGTGCCAGCAGTTCCCTCTTCCTCAGGGAGGTGACCGACAATGAGCAGTTCTTC. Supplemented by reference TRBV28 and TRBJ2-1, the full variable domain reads DVKVTQSSRYLVKRTGEKVFLECVQDMDHENMFWYRQDPGLGLRLIYFSYDVKMKEKGDIPEGYSVSREKKERFSLILESASTNQTSMYLCASSSLFLREVTDNEQFFGPGTRLTVL.